Included here is one TCR beta chain sequence, with context. Original analysis: Researchers report that nucleated cell counts were estimated from reference gene primer amplification. Using immunoSEQ multiplex PCR, the repertoire was profiled, and TCRdb retains in-frame clones only, with some absent. That table furnishes V, J and clone size, whereas the DNA furnished D and trimming. Of roughly 99,000 clones detected, 84% appear once; the ten largest clones hold 4% to 5.5%. The data were taken from a study of blood T cell repertoires in COVID-19. Per germline, CDR1 LNHDA and CDR2 SQIVND (reference sequence). V was pared by 6 bases and J by 0 bases, with 8 bases between. The CDR3 is 13 residues long.

This chain joins TRBV19 and TRBJ1-1; no definite D call. The clonotype originates from a human donor in a cohort sampled during active COVID-19. Sequenced: peripheral blood. CDR3 region: CASRSQLNTEAFF. Here the CDR3 DNA reads TGTGCCAGTAGGTCGCAGTTGAACACTGAAGCTTTCTTT. The entire variable domain, with the rest obtained from reference TRBV19 and TRBJ1-1, is as follows: DGGITQSPKYLFRKEGQNVTLSCEQNLNHDAMYWYRQDPGQGLRLIYYSQIVNDFQKGDIAEGYSVSREKKESFPLTVTSAQKNPTAFYLCASRSQLNTEAFFGQGTRLTVV.